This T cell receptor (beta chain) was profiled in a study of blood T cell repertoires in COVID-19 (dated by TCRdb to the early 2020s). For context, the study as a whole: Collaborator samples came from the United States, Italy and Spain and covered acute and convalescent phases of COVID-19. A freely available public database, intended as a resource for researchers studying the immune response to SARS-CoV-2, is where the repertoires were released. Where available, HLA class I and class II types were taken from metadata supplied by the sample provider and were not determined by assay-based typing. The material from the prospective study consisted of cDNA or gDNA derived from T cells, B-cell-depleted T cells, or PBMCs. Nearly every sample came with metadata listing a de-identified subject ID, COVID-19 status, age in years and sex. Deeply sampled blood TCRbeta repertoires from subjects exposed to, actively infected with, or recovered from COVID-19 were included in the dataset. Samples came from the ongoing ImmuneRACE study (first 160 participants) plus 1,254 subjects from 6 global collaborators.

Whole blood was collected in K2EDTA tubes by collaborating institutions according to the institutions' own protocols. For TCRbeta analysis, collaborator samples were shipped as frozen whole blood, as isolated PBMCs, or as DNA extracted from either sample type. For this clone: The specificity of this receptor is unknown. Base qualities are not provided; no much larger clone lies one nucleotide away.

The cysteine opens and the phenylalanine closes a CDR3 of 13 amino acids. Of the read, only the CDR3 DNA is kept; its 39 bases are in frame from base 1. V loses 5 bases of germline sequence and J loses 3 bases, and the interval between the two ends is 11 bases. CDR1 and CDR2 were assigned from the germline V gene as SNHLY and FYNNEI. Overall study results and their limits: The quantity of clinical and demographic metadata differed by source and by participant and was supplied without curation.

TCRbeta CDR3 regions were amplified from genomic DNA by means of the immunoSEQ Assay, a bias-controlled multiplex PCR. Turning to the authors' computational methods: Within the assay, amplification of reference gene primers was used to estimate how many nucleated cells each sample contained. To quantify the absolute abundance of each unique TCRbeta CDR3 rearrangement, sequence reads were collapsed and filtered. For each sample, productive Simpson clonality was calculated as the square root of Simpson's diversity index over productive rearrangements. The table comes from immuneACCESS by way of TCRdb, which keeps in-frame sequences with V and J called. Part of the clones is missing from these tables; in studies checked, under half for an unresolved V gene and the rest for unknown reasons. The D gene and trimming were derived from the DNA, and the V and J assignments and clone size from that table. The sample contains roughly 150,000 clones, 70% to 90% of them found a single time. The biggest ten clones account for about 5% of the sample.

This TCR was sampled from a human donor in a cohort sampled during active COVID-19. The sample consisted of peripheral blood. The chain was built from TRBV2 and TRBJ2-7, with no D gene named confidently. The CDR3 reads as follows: CASSLDGGYEQYF. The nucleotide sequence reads TGTGCCAGCAGTCTAGATGGTGGCTACGAGCAGTACTTC.